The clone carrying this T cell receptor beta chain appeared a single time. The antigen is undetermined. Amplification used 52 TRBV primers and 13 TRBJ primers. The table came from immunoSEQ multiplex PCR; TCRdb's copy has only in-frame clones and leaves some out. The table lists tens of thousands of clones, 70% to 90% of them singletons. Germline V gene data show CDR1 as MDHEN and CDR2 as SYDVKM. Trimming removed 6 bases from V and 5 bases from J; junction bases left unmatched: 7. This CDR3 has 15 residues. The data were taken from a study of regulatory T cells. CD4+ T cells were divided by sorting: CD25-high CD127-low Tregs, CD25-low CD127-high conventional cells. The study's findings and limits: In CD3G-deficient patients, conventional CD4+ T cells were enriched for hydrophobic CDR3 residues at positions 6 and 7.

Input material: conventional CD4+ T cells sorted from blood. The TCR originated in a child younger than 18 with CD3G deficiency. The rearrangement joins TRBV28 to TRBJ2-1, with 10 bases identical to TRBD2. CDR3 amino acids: CASRKAGGPHNEQFF. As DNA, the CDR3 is TGTGCCAGCAGGAAAGCGGGAGGGCCCCACAATGAGCAGTTCTTC. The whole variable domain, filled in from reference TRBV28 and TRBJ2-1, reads DVKVTQSSRYLVKRTGEKVFLECVQDMDHENMFWYRQDPGLGLRLIYFSYDVKMKEKGDIPEGYSVSREKKERFSLILESASTNQTSMYLCASRKAGGPHNEQFFGPGTRLTVL.